The source of this TCR beta chain is a study of breast tumors, draining lymph nodes, adjacent tissues. TCRdb re-derived calls from the multiplex PCR reads in MiXCR, one entry per CDR3 protein. Of 160,000 or so distinct CDR3 sequences listed, 30% to 35% are singletons. Study findings and constraints: Data only fit, rather than demonstrated, lymph node origin of most tumor T cells. Luminal-like breast cancer showed significantly higher tumor–nontumor repertoire similarity than basal-like.

Breast cancer patients provided tissue from their axillary draining lymph nodes. The V gene end was trimmed by 5 bases and the J gene end by 2 bases; junction bases not matched to a gene: 5. This CDR3 contains 16 residues. In germline, CDR1 is DFQATT, CDR2 SNEGSKA (reference sequence). This clonotype occurred many times. Its antigen is as yet unknown. The TCR sequence derives from a female donor with breast cancer. Some clones in this sample may be carry-over from other donors' samples. Material for sequencing was axillary lymph node tissue. The V gene is TRBV20-1, the J gene TRBJ2-1; 14 bases line up with TRBD2. DNA of the CDR3: TGCAGTGCTCGACTAGCGGGGGGGTCTACCTACAATGAGCAGTTCTTC. This encodes CSARLAGGSTYNEQFF.